The sequence of this T cell receptor beta chain was determined in a study of blood T cell repertoires in COVID-19 (dated by TCRdb to the early 2020s). Regarding the research as a whole: The collaborator samples originated in the United States, Italy and Spain and spanned the acute and convalescent phases of COVID-19. The material from the prospective study consisted of cDNA or gDNA derived from T cells, B-cell-depleted T cells, or PBMCs. Subjects who had been exposed to COVID-19, were actively infected with it, or had recovered from it provided the deeply sampled blood TCRbeta repertoires that made up the dataset. The repertoires were released in a freely available public database meant as a resource for research on the immune response to SARS-CoV-2. Samples came from the ongoing ImmuneRACE study (first 160 participants) plus 1,254 subjects from 6 global collaborators. Sample metadata almost always included a de-identified subject ID, COVID-19 status, age in years and sex. Where available, HLA class I and class II types were obtained from metadata supplied by the sample provider rather than from assay-based typing. Paper-wide results and their limitations: How much clinical and demographic metadata was included differed by source and by participant, and the metadata was provided uncurated.

The collaborating institutions used their own protocols to collect whole blood in K2EDTA tubes. Collaborator samples were shipped for TCRbeta analysis as frozen whole blood, isolated PBMCs, or DNA extracted from either sample type. Trimming at the junction amounts to 7 bases on V and 10 bases on J, and the germline ends lie 8 bases apart. Spanning cysteine to phenylalanine, the CDR3 consists of 11 amino acids. Of all the DNA, just the CDR3 is kept, 33 bases in frame from base 1. Sequences WNHNN (CDR1) and SYGVQD (CDR2) are obtained from the germline V gene (reference sequence). A remark on this clone: The antigen it binds to is not known. Base-call qualities are not available, and no considerably larger clone is one nucleotide away.

TCRbeta CDR3 regions were amplified from genomic DNA using the immunoSEQ Assay, a bias-controlled multiplex PCR. Per the authors' processing: The number of nucleated cells in each sample was estimated from the amplification of reference gene primers within the assay. To quantify the absolute abundance of each unique TCRbeta CDR3 rearrangement, sequence reads were collapsed and filtered. For each sample, productive Simpson clonality was calculated as the square root of Simpson's diversity index across productive rearrangements. TCRdb mirrors the immuneACCESS table, restricted to in-frame sequences. Some clones are absent from its copies; in checked studies, under half trace to an unresolved V gene, and the reason for the others is unknown. V, J and clone size were drawn from that table, and D and trimming were deduced from the DNA. The sample table holds about 89,000 clones, of which roughly 88% were seen once. Of the sample, under 0.6% falls within the top ten clones.

This TCR was recovered from a man aged 55-75 years with acute or convalescent COVID-19. The sample consisted of peripheral blood. Here the chain combines TRBV10-1 and TRBJ1-6; the D segment cannot be called with confidence. The CDR3 in this case is CASKLRSPLHF. The DNA sequence reads TGCGCCAGCAAATTACGGTCACCCCTCCACTTT.